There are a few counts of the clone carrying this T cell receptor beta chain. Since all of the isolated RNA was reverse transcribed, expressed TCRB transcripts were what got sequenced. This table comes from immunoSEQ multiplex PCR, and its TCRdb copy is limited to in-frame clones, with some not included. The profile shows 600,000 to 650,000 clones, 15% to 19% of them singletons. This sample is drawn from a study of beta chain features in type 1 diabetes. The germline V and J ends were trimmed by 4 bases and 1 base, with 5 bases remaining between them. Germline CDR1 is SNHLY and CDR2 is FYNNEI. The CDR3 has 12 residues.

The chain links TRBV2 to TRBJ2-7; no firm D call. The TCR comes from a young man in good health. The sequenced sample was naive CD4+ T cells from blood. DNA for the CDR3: TGTGCCAGCAGTGTGTGGTCCTACGAGCAGTACTTC. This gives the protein CASSVWSYEQYF.